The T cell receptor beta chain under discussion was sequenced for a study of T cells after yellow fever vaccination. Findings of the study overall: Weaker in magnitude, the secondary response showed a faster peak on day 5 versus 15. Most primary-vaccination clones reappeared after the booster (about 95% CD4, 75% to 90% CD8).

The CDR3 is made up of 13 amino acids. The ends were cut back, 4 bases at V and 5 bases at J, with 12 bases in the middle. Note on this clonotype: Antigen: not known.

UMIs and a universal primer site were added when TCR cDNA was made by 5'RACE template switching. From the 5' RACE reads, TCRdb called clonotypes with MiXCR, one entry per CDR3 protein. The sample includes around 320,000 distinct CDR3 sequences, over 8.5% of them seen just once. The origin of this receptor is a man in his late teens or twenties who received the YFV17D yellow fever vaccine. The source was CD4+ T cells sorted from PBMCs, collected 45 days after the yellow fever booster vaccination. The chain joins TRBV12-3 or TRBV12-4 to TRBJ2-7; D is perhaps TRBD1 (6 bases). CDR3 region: CASSSLQGNEQYF. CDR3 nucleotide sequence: TGTGCCAGCAGTTCGCTACAGGGAAACGAGCAGTACTTC.